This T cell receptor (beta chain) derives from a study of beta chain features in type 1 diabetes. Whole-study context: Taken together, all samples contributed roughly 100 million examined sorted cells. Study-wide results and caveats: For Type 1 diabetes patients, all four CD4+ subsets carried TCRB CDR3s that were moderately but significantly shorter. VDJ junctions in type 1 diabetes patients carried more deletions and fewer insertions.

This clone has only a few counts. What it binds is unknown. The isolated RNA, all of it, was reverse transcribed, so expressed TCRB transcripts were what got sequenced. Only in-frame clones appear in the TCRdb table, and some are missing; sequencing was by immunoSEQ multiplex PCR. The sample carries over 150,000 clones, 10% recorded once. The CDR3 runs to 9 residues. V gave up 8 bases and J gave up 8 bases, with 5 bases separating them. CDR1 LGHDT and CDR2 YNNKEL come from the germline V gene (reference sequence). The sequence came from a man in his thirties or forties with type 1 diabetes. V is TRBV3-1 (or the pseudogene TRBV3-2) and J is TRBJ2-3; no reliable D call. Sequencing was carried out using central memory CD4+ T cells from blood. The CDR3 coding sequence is TGTGCCAGCCTCTTTACGCAGTATTTT. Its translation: CASLFTQYF.